These 16 T cell receptor beta chains originate from one sample sequenced in a study of blood T cell repertoires in COVID-19. Some clones are missing from TCRdb's copy, which holds only in-frame ones; the method was immunoSEQ multiplex PCR. Found here are 50,000 to 65,000 clones, 72% of them singletons; the top ten hold around half. Sequenced sample: PBMCs or T cells enriched from blood (not recorded which). The receptor source for this set is an older woman who had been exposed to COVID-19.

V gene TRBV5-5 combines with J gene TRBJ1-5; maybe TRBD1 (5 bases). The V and J ends lost 4 bases and 6 bases respectively, with 17 bases between them. The CDR3 is 15 residues long. Germline V gene data show CDR1 as SGHKS and CDR2 as YYEKEE (reference sequence). The DNA of the CDR3 is TGTGCCAGCAGCCCGGGAGGGGAGGGCTTTCAGCCCCAGCATTTT. Amino acid sequence: CASSPGGEGFQPQHF.

The chain has TRBV11-1 and TRBJ1-2, with 7 bases that match TRBD1. Germline CDR1 SGHAT, CDR2 FQDESV (reference sequence). The CDR3 consists of 14 residues. Trimming took 5 bases from V and 5 from J; bases not matched to a gene: 8. The DNA of the CDR3 is TGTGCCAGCAGCCCCCAGGGACAGATTTATGGCTACACCTTC. Amino acid sequence: CASSPQGQIYGYTF.

The V and J genes are TRBV6-5 and TRBJ2-2, with TRBD1 as a possible D gene (5 bases). V gave up 6 bases and J gave up 5 bases, with 10 bases separating them. CDR1 is MNHEY, CDR2 SVGAGI, per germline. The CDR3 is 13 residues long. The CDR3 loop is CASSSTGTGELFF. The CDR3 DNA reads TGTGCCAGCAGCTCAACAGGAACCGGGGAGCTGTTTTTT.

The chain couples TRBV28 to TRBJ2-7; TRBD1 might be the D (5 bases). Germline CDR1 reads MDHEN; CDR2 reads SYDVKM. The V end lost 3 bases, the J end lost 3 bases, and 15 bases lay between the germline ends. The CDR3 totals 15 residues. This CDR3 reads CASSFPGQQSYEQYF. The DNA of the CDR3 is TGTGCCAGCAGTTTCCCCGGACAACAAAGCTACGAGCAGTACTTC.

This rearrangement joins TRBV4-1 to TRBJ2-7; 10 positions agree with TRBD2. Looked up from germline, CDR1 is MGHRA and CDR2 is YSYEKL. This CDR3 comprises 15 residues. V lost 2 bases to trimming and J lost 2 bases; unmatched junction nucleotides: 3. The CDR3 spells CASSQTSGGAYEQYF. The CDR3 DNA reads TGCGCCAGCAGCCAAACAAGCGGGGGGGCCTACGAGCAGTACTTC.

This rearrangement joins TRBV15 to TRBJ1-6; D uncertain. Germline V lookup: CDR1 LNHNV, CDR2 YYDKDF (reference sequence). This CDR3 is built from 15 residues. The germline V and J ends were trimmed by 5 bases and 8 bases, with 16 bases remaining between them. The CDR3 reads CATSGEGRVDSPLHF. DNA of the CDR3: TGTGCCACCAGCGGGGAGGGAAGGGTGGATTCACCCCTCCACTTT.

The genes are TRBV6-5 and TRBJ1-5, with D unclear. The ends were cut back, 6 bases at V and 3 bases at J, with 9 bases in the middle. In germline, CDR1 is MNHEY, CDR2 SVGAGI. This CDR3 contains 13 residues. Here the CDR3 DNA reads TGTGCCAGCAGGGAGTCCGACAATCAGCCCCAGCATTTT. Protein: CASRESDNQPQHF.

This rearrangement joins TRBV6-4 to TRBJ2-5, with a tentative D call TRBD2 (6 bases). V shed 4 bases and J shed 4 bases, with 10 bases lying between them. Germline assignment: CDR1 MRHNA and CDR2 SNTAGT. The CDR3 loop spans 13 amino acids. In DNA form, the CDR3 reads TGTGCCAGCAGTGCAGGTAGCGGAGAGACCCAGTACTTC. Translating gives CASSAGSGETQYF.

This clone appeared a few times. The chain uses TRBV4-2 and TRBJ2-7, with unresolved D. Germline values: CDR1 LGHNA, CDR2 YNFKEQ. This CDR3 is 10 amino acids long. With 4 bases removed from V and 6 bases from J, the gap between germline ends came to 4 bases. The CDR3 reads CASSPLEQYF. The CDR3 DNA sequence: TGTGCCAGCAGCCCTCTCGAGCAGTACTTC.

This clone was observed a handful of times. The gene calls are TRBV30 and TRBJ1-5, with 7 bases matching TRBD1. This CDR3 region has 14 residues. V lost 1 base and J lost 4; bases outside the gene matches: 4. Germline V CDR1 and CDR2: GTSNPN, SVGIG (reference sequence). CDR3 in DNA: TGTGCCTGGAGTGCGTTACAGGGGAATCAGCCCCAGCATTTT. It translates to CAWSALQGNQPQHF.

This chain uses TRBV24-1 with TRBJ1-1; D possibly corresponds to TRBD1 (5 bases). Per germline, CDR1 KGHDR and CDR2 SFDVKD. V was cut by 8 bases and J by 5 bases, with 14 bases left in between. The CDR3 totals 13 residues. CDR3 sequence (DNA): TGTGCCACCACAAATCCACGGGGGACTGAAGCTTTCTTT. Translated, it gives CATTNPRGTEAFF.

This clone showed up just a few times. This chain uses TRBV5-1 with TRBJ2-5, with a tentative D call TRBD2 (6 bases). With 0 bases removed from V and 1 base from J, the gap between germline ends came to 7 bases. There are 14 residues in the CDR3. Germline loops: CDR1 SGHRS, CDR2 YFSETQ. In DNA form, the CDR3 reads TGCGCCAGCAGCTTGGGGGGGGTCCAAGAGACCCAGTACTTC. Translating gives CASSLGGVQETQYF.

The V call is TRBV6-6, the J call TRBJ1-5, with 7 bases fitting TRBD1. This CDR3 is built from 14 residues. The germline gives CDR1 MNHNY, CDR2 SVGAGI (reference sequence). J lost 7 bases, V lost 6 bases, and 9 bases had no gene match. Here the CDR3 DNA reads TGTGCCAGCAGGACAGGTGACAGGGCGCAGCCCCAGCATTTT. Residues: CASRTGDRAQPQHF.

The V call is TRBV6-5, the J call TRBJ2-1; weak D call: TRBD1 (6 bases). The V and J ends lost 11 bases and 5 bases respectively, with 16 bases between them. CDR1 and CDR2 (germline): MNHEY, SVGAGI. This CDR3 contains 13 residues. The CDR3 bases are TGTGCCGGTCGGACAGTAGCAAACAATGAGCAGTTCTTC. This codes for CAGRTVANNEQFF.

The CDR3 DNA reads TGTGCCAGCAACGAACTTGACAGGGGGGGGGTGGACACTGAAGCTTTCTTT. Translation: CASNELDRGGVDTEAFF. The V call is TRBV5-6, the J call TRBJ1-1; TRBD1 agrees at 9 bases. CDR1 is SGHDT, CDR2 YYEEEE, per germline. V lost 6 bases, J lost 3 bases, and 15 bases stayed unmatched. This CDR3 contains 17 residues.

The chain is built from TRBV19 and TRBJ2-1, with TRBD2 matching 8 bases. Looked up from germline, CDR1 is LNHDA and CDR2 is SQIVND (reference sequence). V lost 4 bases and J lost 12; bases outside the gene matches: 17. The CDR3 runs to 16 residues. DNA for the CDR3: TGTGCCAGTAGTACCGCGGGACTAGTGAAAGGGGATGGGCAGTTCTTC. Encoded protein: CASSTAGLVKGDGQFF.